These T cell receptor beta chains were read from a single sample in a study of blood T cell repertoires in COVID-19. Method: immunoSEQ multiplex PCR; TCRdb's copy keeps in-frame clones and lacks some. The repertoire holds some 250,000 clones, with around 93% as singletons. Sequencing input: PBMCs or T cells enriched from blood (not recorded which). The receptors come from a human donor in a cohort exposed to, infected with or recovered from COVID-19 (not recorded which). The donor label of this sample is uncertain. The CDR3 runs from the conserved cysteine through the conserved F or W. The D gene is left open where the match is weak. Expanded clones get a size class; other rows say once, few or many, or leave the size out.

J	size	V	D	length	CDR3	DNA
TRBJ2-4	-	TRBV2	-	11	CASDTGGFQYF	TGTGCCAGTGATACAGGAGGGTTTCAGTACTTC
TRBJ1-1	-	TRBV3-1/TRBV3-2	-	14	CASSQDLAAREAFF	TGTGCCAGCAGCCAAGATTTGGCCGCTAGAGAAGCTTTCTTT
TRBJ1-4	-	TRBV7-7	-	13	CASRPIAGEKLFF	TGTGCCAGCAGGCCTATTGCGGGTGAAAAACTGTTTTTT
TRBJ2-3	-	TRBV14	-	14	CASSQPGWADTQYF	TGTGCCAGCAGCCAACCAGGGTGGGCAGATACGCAGTATTTT
TRBJ1-2	few	TRBV6-5	TRBD1	11	CAIRQGHGYTF	TGTGCCATCAGACAGGGCCATGGCTACACCTTC
TRBJ2-3	-	TRBV7-3	-	13	CASSLIQPDTQYF	TGTGCCAGCAGCTTAATACAACCAGATACGCAGTATTTT
TRBJ2-7	once	TRBV27	-	13	CASKASGGYEQYF	TGTGCCAGCAAGGCATCAGGTGGCTACGAGCAGTACTTC
TRBJ1-3	-	TRBV19	-	14	CASDAGVNGNTIYF	TGTGCCAGCGATGCCGGGGTGAACGGAAACACCATATATTTT
TRBJ2-7	once	TRBV6-5	-	14	CASSFLLTRSEQYF	TGTGCCAGCAGTTTCCTCCTCACTCGATCCGAGCAGTACTTC
TRBJ1-2	-	TRBV2	-	14	CASTSRGQFYGYTF	TGTGCCAGCACCTCGCGCGGGCAGTTCTATGGCTACACCTTC
TRBJ2-2	-	TRBV5-1	-	14	CASSFARGTGELFF	TGCGCCAGCAGCTTTGCCAGGGGCACCGGGGAGCTGTTTTTT
TRBJ2-5	-	TRBV7-8	-	13	CASSPTGEGTQYF	TGTGCCAGCAGCCCGACAGGGGAGGGGACCCAGTACTTC
TRBJ1-4	once	TRBV5-4	-	16	CASSLEPRGTNEKLFF	TGTGCCAGCAGCTTGGAACCCCGCGGAACTAATGAAAAACTGTTTTTT
TRBJ1-3	-	TRBV9	-	17	CASSVAGGCCSGNTIYF	TGTGCCAGCAGCGTAGCTGGCGGATGTTGCTCTGGAAACACCATATATTTT
TRBJ2-7	-	TRBV27	TRBD1	14	CASSDRGPSYEQYF	TGTGCCAGCAGTGACAGGGGGCCTTCCTACGAGCAGTACTTC
TRBJ1-4	-	TRBV3-1/TRBV3-2	TRBD1	13	CASRRGGSEKLFF	TGTGCCAGCAGAAGAGGGGGCAGTGAAAAACTGTTTTTT
TRBJ2-5	-	TRBV5-6	-	18	CASSLVRSGGPQGETQYF	TGTGCCAGCAGCTTGGTTCGCTCCGGGGGGCCCCAGGGGGAGACCCAGTACTTC
TRBJ2-1	-	TRBV5-1	TRBD1	14	CASSRQGENNEQFF	TGCGCCAGCAGCCGACAGGGGGAAAACAATGAGCAGTTCTTC
TRBJ2-7	-	TRBV7-8	-	14	CASTGRNRLDEQYF	TGTGCCAGCACCGGCAGGAATAGGTTAGACGAGCAGTACTTC
TRBJ1-1	once	TRBV19	-	12	CASRWAMSEAFF	TGTGCCAGTAGGTGGGCGATGAGTGAAGCTTTCTTT